The clone carrying this T cell receptor (beta chain) was seen repeatedly, ten times or more. The data were obtained in a study of CD8+CD57+ T cells in acquired aplastic anemia. The template for TCR beta VDJ and CDR3 sequence profiling was genomic DNA. TCRdb itself ran the reads through MiXCR, one entry per CDR3 protein. This sample carries about 180,000 distinct CDR3 sequences, 47% of them seen once, and the ten largest clones take around 1.1%. Trimming pared 3 bases from V and 5 bases from J, leaving 10 bases between. The germline V gene has CDR1 LNHDA and CDR2 SQIVND (reference sequence). The CDR3 is 13 amino acids. Sequenced patients had shown CD8+CD57+ cell expansion by flow cytometry.

What was sequenced was sorted CD4+, CD8+, or CD8+CD57+ T cells (not recorded which) from PBMCs. The origin of this receptor is a human donor with aplastic anemia. V gene TRBV19 combines with J gene TRBJ1-1; D remains unclear. The CDR3 sequence: CASSIRGGTEAFF. The CDR3 nucleotides read TGTGCCAGTAGTATCCGGGGTGGGACTGAAGCTTTCTTT.